Following are 15 T cell receptor beta chains from one sample sequenced in a study of blood T cell repertoires in COVID-19. The data were produced by immunoSEQ multiplex PCR, yet TCRdb's version contains in-frame clones alone and is incomplete. The sample includes about 210,000 clones, 75% to 85% of them seen just once. The sequenced sample was PBMCs or T cells enriched from blood (not recorded which). These receptor sequences come from a man aged 25 to 40 with acute COVID-19.

This clone was counted only a few times. The CDR3 spells CASSRSGNWEQYF. The CDR3 DNA sequence: TGTGCCAGCAGCCGATCGGGCAACTGGGAGCAGTACTTC. The chain combines TRBV6-6 with TRBJ2-7; no clear D. Germline loops: CDR1 MNHNY, CDR2 SVGAGI (reference sequence). Trimming shortened V by 6 bases and J by 7 bases, and 16 bases separated the two germline ends. There are 13 residues in the CDR3.

This clone showed up just once. V gene TRBV24-1 combines with J gene TRBJ2-3; TRBD2 aligns across 14 bases. CDR3 size: 16 residues. The ends lost 2 bases at V and 3 bases at J; junction bases unmatched: 0. Germline CDR1 KGHDR, CDR2 SFDVKD. CDR3 bases: TGTGCCACCAGTGATTGGACTAGCGGGGGGACAGATACGCAGTATTTT. This codes for CATSDWTSGGTDTQYF.

The chain is built from TRBV4-1 and TRBJ2-2; a weak D match, TRBD2 (6 bases). The CDR3 is 16 residues long. The germline CDR1 and CDR2 sequences are MGHRA and YSYEKL. V gave up 1 base and J gave up 0 bases, with 9 bases separating them. Here the CDR3 reads CASSQASATNTGELFF. CDR3 in DNA: TGCGCCAGCAGCCAAGCTAGCGCTACGAACACCGGGGAGCTGTTTTTT.

Turning to this clone: A much larger clone lies one base from this, so it may be a read error. Other DNA sequences within the sample encode an identical CDR3. This chain links TRBV7-7 with TRBJ2-1; 10 bases match TRBD2. Germline V gives CDR1 SSHAT, CDR2 FNYEAQ (reference sequence). V dropped 0 bases and J dropped 4; count of bases not matched to a gene: 0. CDR3 length equals 15 residues. This CDR3 reads CASSLASGGYNEQFF. Here the CDR3 DNA reads TGTGCCAGCAGCTTAGCTAGCGGGGGGTACAATGAGCAGTTCTTC.

This clone was picked up a small number of times. The genes are TRBV4-1 and TRBJ1-2; no firm D call. The CDR3 consists of 13 residues. Germline values: CDR1 MGHRA, CDR2 YSYEKL. Trimming took 1 base from V and 11 from J, leaving 14 bases between them. In nucleotides, the CDR3 is TGCGCCAGCAGCCAAGTGTCGGTTGATATGTACACCTTC. Residues: CASSQVSVDMYTF.

The chain recombines TRBV5-5 with TRBJ2-7; TRBD1 is a possible D gene (6 bases). The germline gives CDR1 SGHKS, CDR2 YYEKEE (reference sequence). This CDR3 spans 16 amino acids. The V and J ends lost 3 bases and 6 bases respectively, with 22 bases between them. CDR3 coding DNA: TGTGCCAGCAGCTCCTTTCAGGGGCCTAACGTCGGCGAGCAGTACTTC. It yields the protein CASSSFQGPNVGEQYF.

The rearrangement links TRBV9 to TRBJ2-2; a weak D match, TRBD2 (5 bases). The germline gives CDR1 SGDLS, CDR2 YYNGEE. The CDR3 has 16 amino acids. V was clipped by 4 bases and J by 0 bases, with 13 bases between them. The CDR3 nucleotides read TGTGCCAGCAGCCTCCGGACTGCCGCGAACACCGGGGAGCTGTTTTTT. Translated: CASSLRTAANTGELFF.

The J gene is TRBJ2-7, the V gene TRBV5-1; D perhaps matches TRBD1 (6 bases). V lost 0 bases to trimming and J lost 3 bases, with 13 bases between them. This CDR3 contains 15 residues. The germline CDR1 and CDR2 sequences are SGHRS and YFSETQ. CDR3 region: CASSLASTGFYEQYF. The CDR3 DNA reads as TGCGCCAGCAGCTTGGCCTCTACAGGGTTCTACGAGCAGTACTTC.

The rearrangement links TRBV27 to TRBJ1-6; D possibly corresponds to TRBD1 (5 bases). Trimming pared 10 bases from V and 14 bases from J, leaving 18 bases between. The germline gives CDR1 MNHEY, CDR2 SMNVEV (reference sequence). This CDR3 region has 12 residues. CDR3: CATRGLRNTLHF. In DNA form, the CDR3 reads TGTGCCACCCGGGGACTGCGCAACACCCTCCACTTT.

The J gene is TRBJ2-1, the V gene TRBV7-9; TRBD2 agrees at 13 bases. Germline CDR1 and CDR2: SEHNR and FQNEAQ (reference sequence). CDR3 length: 18 residues. The trim removed 1 base at V and 7 bases at J, leaving 10 bases unmatched. CDR3 residues: CASSLVRTSGGPWNEQFF. The CDR3 region has the DNA TGTGCCAGCAGCTTAGTTCGGACTAGCGGGGGCCCTTGGAATGAGCAGTTCTTC.

The CDR3 region is CAWKPGQGPEKLFF. Here the CDR3 DNA reads TGTGCCTGGAAACCGGGACAGGGTCCCGAAAAACTGTTTTTT. This chain connects TRBV30 to TRBJ1-4; 9 nucleotides align to TRBD1. The CDR3 is 14 residues long. Per germline, CDR1 GTSNPN and CDR2 SVGIG (reference sequence). After removal of 4 bases from V and 8 bases from J, the junction contained 8 bases not matched to a gene.

The V call is TRBV19, the J call TRBJ1-1, with TRBD1 identical over 8 bases. V lost 2 bases to trimming and J lost 4 bases; unmatched junction nucleotides: 9. This CDR3 has 16 residues. Germline loops: CDR1 LNHDA, CDR2 SQIVND (reference sequence). The DNA of the CDR3 is TGTGCCAGTAGTATACGGCAGGGGGCATTTGGCACTGAAGCTTTCTTT. Translated: CASSIRQGAFGTEAFF.

J is TRBJ2-1 and V is TRBV7-3, with TRBD2 identical over 8 bases. The CDR3 runs 16 residues. Germline V gene data show CDR1 as SGHTA and CDR2 as FQGTGA. Germline trimming cut 5 bases from V and 7 bases from J; bases unmatched to any gene: 13. CDR3 DNA: TGTGCCAGCAGCCCGCTCGGGGCGGGGGGTATTAATGAGCAGTTCTTC. It is translated as CASSPLGAGGINEQFF.

The chain combines TRBV19 with TRBJ1-1; 9 nucleotides align to TRBD1. The CDR3 runs 18 residues. V dropped 10 bases and J dropped 0; count of bases not matched to a gene: 18. Germline V gene sequence: CDR1 LNHDA, CDR2 SQIVND (reference sequence). CDR3 in amino acids: CATGQGWVGGYMNTEAFF. DNA for the CDR3: TGTGCCACGGGACAGGGTTGGGTCGGAGGGTATATGAACACTGAAGCTTTCTTT.

The chain recombines TRBV20-1 with TRBJ1-5; D ambiguous. In germline, CDR1 is DFQATT, CDR2 SNEGSKA (reference sequence). V lost 2 bases and J 7 bases, leaving 6 bases between the germline ends. The CDR3 is made up of 11 amino acids. The CDR3 DNA follows: TGCAGTGCTAGATCGGGGCAGCCCCAGCATTTT. Translating gives CSARSGQPQHF.